This entry lists 22 T cell receptor beta chains sequenced from one sample in a study of cytomegalovirus exposure and HLA in healthy donors (dated by TCRdb to about 2017). Libraries were built with the immunoSEQ multiplex PCR assay. Not all clones reach the TCRdb copy of this immuneACCESS table, which keeps in-frame sequences only. Checked studies attribute under half of the gap to unresolved V genes and leave the rest unexplained. In this sample the table shows 110,000 to 150,000 clones, 85% to 90% of which occur a single time. 6.2% of the sample rests with the top ten. The sequencing sample was made of PBMCs. The receptors stem from a woman aged 25-40 years in good health and CMV-seropositive.

This CDR3 reads CASSLGPAYGYTF. The CDR3 DNA is TGTGCCAGCAGTTTGGGCCCGGCATATGGCTACACCTTC. The gene calls are TRBV27 and TRBJ1-2; D is unclear. The CDR3 loop spans 13 amino acids. Germline CDR1 and CDR2: MNHEY and SMNVEV (reference sequence). V was shortened by 3 bases and J by 5 bases, with 10 bases between the two germline ends.

V and J are TRBV4-1 and TRBJ2-7; D remains unclear. The CDR3 length is 16 residues. CDR1 is MGHRA and CDR2 is YSYEKL in the germline V gene. V dropped 5 bases and J dropped 7 bases, with 24 bases sitting between them. Here the CDR3 DNA reads TGCGCCAGCAGCGAGCTGGGCGTCCCCCTCCCTAAGGAGCAGTACTTC. Encoded protein: CASSELGVPLPKEQYF.

The V and J genes are TRBV6-1 and TRBJ2-5; 11 bases map to TRBD2. Germline V lookup: CDR1 MNHNS, CDR2 SASEGT. V trimming: 0 bases; J trimming: 5 bases; junction bases outside the gene matches: 14. The CDR3 is 19 residues long. The CDR3 region is CASSEAQRIAGGRRETQYF. The CDR3 DNA reads TGTGCCAGCAGTGAAGCGCAAAGAATAGCGGGAGGGCGACGGGAGACCCAGTACTTC.

The chain recombines TRBV9 with TRBJ2-2, with TRBD2 matching over 11 bases. The CDR3 sequence is 15 residues long. The V segment lost 3 bases and the J segment 3 bases; nucleotides outside the gene matches: 1. Germline V gene lookup returns CDR1 SGDLS and CDR2 YYNGEE. The CDR3 DNA reads as TGTGCCAGCAGCGGACTAGCGGGGTACACCGGGGAGCTGTTTTTT. Translation: CASSGLAGYTGELFF.

The chain joins TRBV7-9 to TRBJ2-7, with a tentative D call TRBD2 (5 bases). Germline V lookup: CDR1 SEHNR, CDR2 FQNEAQ (reference sequence). This CDR3 has 12 amino acids. The germline V and J ends were trimmed by 2 bases and 7 bases, with 9 bases remaining between them. CDR3 DNA: TGTGCCAGCAGCTTAAACTCGGGGGAGCAGTACTTC. Protein product: CASSLNSGEQYF.

V usage is TRBV6-5 and J usage is TRBJ1-2; 11 bases are a match to TRBD1. Trimming removed 6 bases from V and 7 bases from J; junction bases left unmatched: 10. This CDR3 contains 15 residues. CDR1 and CDR2 (germline): MNHEY, SVGAGI. The CDR3 DNA reads TGTGCCAGCAGCACTAGACCCGGGACAGGGGGTGGCTACACCTTC. Protein: CASSTRPGTGGGYTF.

This clone was picked up one time. The chain couples TRBV6-5 to TRBJ2-3; 9 nucleotides match TRBD1. CDR1 is MNHEY, CDR2 SVGAGI, per germline. The ends lost 7 bases at V and 6 bases at J; junction bases unmatched: 5. The CDR3 runs to 13 residues. The CDR3 protein is CASMGQGADTQYF. The CDR3 bases are TGTGCCAGCATGGGACAGGGTGCCGATACGCAGTATTTT.

The CDR3 region has the DNA TGTGCCAGCAGTTACCCCACGGCTGGAAACACCATATATTTT. Its protein product is CASSYPTAGNTIYF. The rearrangement links TRBV28 to TRBJ1-3; D is unclear. The germline V gene has CDR1 MDHEN and CDR2 SYDVKM. Trimming cost V 4 bases and J 2 bases, with 9 bases left between them. There are 14 residues in the CDR3.

The chain recombines TRBV18 with TRBJ1-1, with D hard to call. The CDR3 runs 14 residues. The germline V gene has CDR1 KGHSH and CDR2 LQKENI. The V end lost 0 bases, the J end lost 2 bases, and 7 bases lay between the germline ends. The CDR3 nucleotides are TGTGCCAGCTCACCACCGGCACCCAACACTGAAGCTTTCTTT. The encoded protein is CASSPPAPNTEAFF.

The chain combines TRBV18 with TRBJ1-2; tentative D call: TRBD1 (6 bases). The CDR3 runs 14 residues. The germline CDR1 and CDR2 sequences are KGHSH and LQKENI. Trimming took 8 bases from V and 4 from J, leaving 17 bases between them. The CDR3 DNA sequence: TGTGCCAGCAAAACGACAGGCCCGACCTATGGCTACACCTTC. It encodes CASKTTGPTYGYTF.

This clone has just one count. This sequence joins TRBV7-8 and TRBJ2-2, with a weak D call TRBD2 (5 bases). The CDR3 contains 11 residues. Germline V gives CDR1 SGHVS, CDR2 FQNEAQ. CDR3 in amino acids: CVEGASGELFF. CDR3 bases: TGTGTAGAGGGAGCCAGCGGGGAGCTGTTTTTT.

This clone occurred a few times. The chain links TRBV4-1 to TRBJ2-7, with D unresolved. The CDR3 sequence is 15 residues long. Trimming stripped 0 bases from V and 3 bases from J, with 12 bases between. Looked up from germline, CDR1 is MGHRA and CDR2 is YSYEKL. The CDR3 loop reads CASSQEPSVGYEQYF. CDR3 DNA: TGCGCCAGCAGCCAAGAACCAAGCGTAGGCTACGAGCAGTACTTC.

This clone was seen a few times. The chain recombines TRBV7-2 with TRBJ2-1; D perhaps matches TRBD2 (6 bases). Trimming pared 1 base from V and 3 bases from J, leaving 10 bases between. Germline V gives CDR1 SGHTA, CDR2 FQGNSA. The length of the CDR3 is 15 residues. The CDR3 reads CASSLVGGGYNEQFF. The CDR3 DNA reads TGTGCCAGCAGCTTAGTCGGGGGAGGCTACAATGAGCAGTTCTTC.

This clone was counted a single time. The chain has TRBV15 and TRBJ1-5; possibly TRBD1 for D (6 bases). Trimming cost V 0 bases and J 6 bases, with 12 bases left between them. The CDR3 runs 15 residues. Per the germline V gene, CDR1 is LNHNV and CDR2 is YYDKDF (reference sequence). CDR3 amino acids: CATSRDRGMGQPQHF. The DNA of the CDR3 is TGTGCCACCAGCAGAGACAGGGGAATGGGTCAGCCCCAGCATTTT.

V usage is TRBV19 and J usage is TRBJ2-7; 11 nucleotides align to TRBD1. The V segment lost 6 bases and the J segment 3 bases; nucleotides outside the gene matches: 7. The CDR3 is 15 residues long. Germline V gives CDR1 LNHDA, CDR2 SQIVND (reference sequence). The CDR3 DNA sequence: TGTGCCAGTAGCGCCCGGGACAGGGGGATCTACGAGCAGTACTTC. This sequence encodes CASSARDRGIYEQYF.

The CDR3 bases are TGCGCCAGCACAGTGGGGGGACTCACAGATACGCAGTATTTT. It specifies CASTVGGLTDTQYF. The chain carries TRBV5-1 and TRBJ2-3; TRBD2 might be the D (6 bases). CDR1 and CDR2 from the germline V gene are SGHRS and YFSETQ. The CDR3 runs 14 residues. V was cut by 6 bases and J by 2 bases, with 13 bases left in between.

This rearrangement joins TRBV7-8 to TRBJ2-7; 8 bases fit TRBD1. The CDR3 has 16 residues. V was pared by 1 base and J by 3 bases, with 8 bases of the junction left unmatched. CDR1 is SGHVS, CDR2 FQNEAQ, per germline. CDR3 sequence (DNA): TGTGCCAGCAGCTTAGGGACAGGGCGGACTGGCTACGAGCAGTACTTC. Its protein is CASSLGTGRTGYEQYF.

The chain joins TRBV28 to TRBJ2-7, with 13 bases identical to TRBD2. Germline CDR1 reads MDHEN; CDR2 reads SYDVKM. The CDR3 runs to 17 residues. V lost 6 bases, J lost 2 bases, and 10 bases stayed unmatched. In DNA form, the CDR3 reads TGTGCCAGCAGGAGACCGGGACTAGCGGGACGAACCTACGAGCAGTACTTC. Residues: CASRRPGLAGRTYEQYF.

Points on this clone: Relative to the germline gene, one junction end is altered; a read error may explain this. The chain combines TRBV7-9 with TRBJ2-7, with 12 positions matching TRBD2. This CDR3 contains 14 residues. The germline V gene has CDR1 SEHNR and CDR2 FQNEAQ (reference sequence). The CDR3 nucleotides are TGTGCCAGCAGCCTAGCGGGAGGGACCTACGAGCAGTACTTC. Translated, it gives CASSLAGGTYEQYF.

The V gene is TRBV11-2, the J gene TRBJ1-5; 7 nucleotides align to TRBD1. After removal of 4 bases from V and 3 bases from J, the junction contained 3 bases not matched to a gene. The CDR3 sequence is 14 residues long. Germline-derived CDR1 and CDR2 are SGHAT and FQNNGV. The CDR3 reads CASSSGTDNQPQHF. In DNA, the CDR3 is TGTGCCAGCAGCTCCGGGACAGACAATCAGCCCCAGCATTTT.

This clone was recorded only once. The gene calls are TRBV6-1 and TRBJ2-7; D uncertain. Germline V gene sequence: CDR1 MNHNS, CDR2 SASEGT. The CDR3 spans 14 residues. The V end was cut by 1 base, the J end by 5 bases, with 12 bases between. The CDR3 loop is CASSEGRWVDEQYF. The CDR3 nucleotides read TGTGCCAGCAGTGAAGGCAGGTGGGTGGACGAGCAGTACTTC.

The genes are TRBV6-6 and TRBJ1-2; 8 positions match TRBD1. CDR3 size: 13 residues. Germline CDR1 and CDR2: MNHNY and SVGAGI (reference sequence). Unmatched junction bases numbered 10, after V lost 10 bases and J lost 6 bases. CDR3: CAIQLLTGDGYTF. The DNA of the CDR3 is TGTGCCATCCAACTACTGACAGGGGATGGCTACACCTTC.